The rows below give T cell receptor beta chains drawn from one sample of a study of T cells in Graves' hyperthyroidism and ophthalmopathy. One entry per CDR3 protein results from TCRdb running MiXCR on the multiplex PCR reads. The table lists hundreds of thousands of distinct CDR3 sequences, about half of them singletons. What was sequenced was peripheral blood or thyroid tissue (not recorded which). The receptors were gathered from a woman aged 18-30 years with Graves' hyperthyroidism. Each CDR3 is given with its conserved first and last residue. A D gene is named only where the DNA matches it firmly. Clone size is given for some rows only: seen once, a few or many times, or a class if the clone is expanded.

V	J	D	size	CDR3	DNA
TRBV15	TRBJ2-7	TRBD2	.	CATSRDGASGRDYEQYF	TGTGCCACCAGCAGAGATGGGGCTAGCGGGAGGGACTACGAGCAGTACTTC
TRBV7-7	TRBJ2-7	TRBD2	few	CASSSGTSGLYEQYF	TGTGCTAGCAGCTCCGGGACTAGCGGACTCTACGAGCAGTACTTC
TRBV19	TRBJ1-4	TRBD1	few	CASSRHSDRDNEKLFF	TGTGCCAGTAGTAGGCACAGTGACAGGGACAATGAAAAACTGTTTTTT
TRBV2	TRBJ2-1	TRBD1	.	CLTGTGYNEQFF	TGTCTTACCGGGACAGGGTACAATGAGCAGTTCTTC
TRBV29-1	TRBJ1-1	.	.	CSVDPTGNYGYTEAFF	TGCAGCGTTGACCCCACAGGGAACTATGGCTACACTGAAGCTTTCTTT
TRBV25-1	TRBJ1-4	TRBD1	few	CALTDRTGETEKLFF	TGTGCCCTTACTGACCGGACAGGGGAGACCGAAAAACTGTTTTTT
TRBV7-9	TRBJ2-2	TRBD2	.	CASSFRLAGVPGELFF	TGTGCCAGCAGCTTCAGACTAGCGGGAGTACCCGGGGAGCTGTTTTTT
TRBV15	TRBJ1-4	.	once	CATSRGDGNEKLFF	TGTGCCACCAGCAGAGGGGATGGTAATGAAAAACTGTTTTTT
TRBV29-1	TRBJ1-1	.	.	CSIRGGVNTEAFF	TGCAGCATTAGAGGGGGGGTGAACACTGAAGCTTTCTTT
TRBV12-3/TRBV12-4	TRBJ1-2	.	.	CASSLREGDGCTF	TGTGCCAGCAGTCTTAGGGAGGGTGATGGCTGCACCTTC
TRBV11-1	TRBJ2-1	.	once	CASTKGGYNEQFF	TGTGCCAGCACCAAAGGCGGATACAATGAGCAGTTCTTC
TRBV19	TRBJ1-2	.	.	CASSPGAGYGYTF	TGTGCCAGTAGTCCAGGGGCCGGCTATGGCTACACCTTC
TRBV25-1	TRBJ1-2	.	once	CASSDQGANYGYTF	TGTGCCAGCAGTGACCAGGGAGCCAACTATGGCTACACCTTC
TRBV29-1	TRBJ1-2	TRBD1	.	CSAAGTGFYTF	TGCAGCGCAGCCGGGACAGGGTTCTACACCTTC
TRBV25-1	TRBJ1-2	.	.	CASSPPGTDGYTF	TGTGCCAGCTCACCCCCGGGAACGGATGGCTACACCTTC
TRBV29-1	TRBJ1-2	TRBD1	few	CSGRTGTGYTF	TGCAGCGGCCGGACAGGGACTGGCTACACCTTC
TRBV20-1	TRBJ1-5	TRBD1	.	CSAQDRGPYNQPQHF	TGCAGTGCTCAGGACAGGGGACCGTATAATCAGCCCCAGCATTTT
TRBV7-2	TRBJ2-7	.	.	CASSALPYEQYF	TGTGCCAGCTCTGCTTTACCCTACGAGCAGTACTTC
TRBV6-5	TRBJ1-1	.	few	CASSYSPSTEAFF	TGTGCCAGCAGTTACTCCCCGAGTACTGAAGCTTTCTTT
TRBV7-9	TRBJ1-4	.	many	CASSLNQPEKLFF	TGTGCCAGCAGCTTAAACCAGCCTGAAAAACTGTTTTTT
TRBV7-9	TRBJ2-7	.	.	CASSLIDRIYEQYF	TGTGCCAGCAGTTTAATCGACCGGATCTACGAGCAGTACTTC
TRBV10-3	TRBJ2-2	.	many	CAMRTGTGELFF	TGTGCCATGAGGACTGGGACCGGGGAGCTGTTTTTT
TRBV20-1	TRBJ1-1	.	many	CSALRGTSPFF	TGCAGTGCCCTCCGGGGGACCTCCCCTTTCTTT
TRBV9	TRBJ2-7	.	.	CASSQGTWVEQYF	TGTGCCAGCAGCCAAGGGACTTGGGTCGAGCAGTACTTC
TRBV7-6	TRBJ1-1	.	many	CATAAEAFF	TGCGCAACAGCCGCTGAAGCTTTCTTT
TRBV4-1	TRBJ2-5	.	.	CATSQGPFPATQYF	TGCGCCACCAGCCAAGGACCTTTCCCGGCGACCCAGTACTTC
TRBV5-1	TRBJ2-7	.	.	CASSLSHGYERYF	TGCGCCAGCAGCTTGTCACACGGTTACGAGCGGTACTTC
TRBV9	TRBJ1-6	.	many	CASSPDRHNSPLHF	TGTGCCAGCAGCCCAGACAGGCATAATTCACCCCTCCACTTT
TRBV20-1	TRBJ1-2	.	.	CSARDPGRIGYTF	TGCAGTGCTAGAGACCCGGGGAGAATCGGCTACACCTTC
TRBV9	TRBJ2-7	.	.	CASSVGSQATEGEQYF	TGTGCCAGCAGCGTAGGTTCCCAAGCCACCGAGGGCGAGCAGTACTTC
TRBV20-1	TRBJ2-7	TRBD1	.	CSAAGTGSSYEQYF	TGCAGTGCCGCCGGGACAGGTAGCTCCTACGAGCAGTACTTC
TRBV19	TRBJ2-5	TRBD1	few	CASATGAQETQYF	TGTGCCAGTGCAACAGGGGCTCAAGAGACCCAGTACTTC
TRBV7-9	TRBJ1-1	TRBD1	.	CASSAPGTGGEGTEAFF	TGTGCCAGCAGCGCGCCCGGGACAGGGGGCGAGGGCACTGAAGCTTTCTTT
TRBV7-9	TRBJ1-5	.	many	CASSLGAGPSNQPQHF	TGTGCCAGCAGCTTAGGTGCAGGACCTAGCAATCAGCCCCAGCATTTT
TRBV7-9	TRBJ1-2	.	many	CASSQGTNYGYTF	TGTGCCAGCAGCCAGGGGACTAACTATGGCTACACCTTC
TRBV4-3	TRBJ2-5	.	many	CASSQSGQETQYF	TGCGCCAGCAGCCAAAGCGGGCAAGAGACCCAGTACTTC
TRBV4-3	TRBJ2-7	TRBD1	few	CASSHSGGNEQYF	TGCGCCAGCAGCCACTCAGGGGGCAACGAGCAGTACTTC
TRBV2	TRBJ2-7	TRBD1	.	CASRGQGRDRREQYF	TGTGCCAGCAGGGGACAGGGGAGGGACCGGCGGGAGCAGTACTTC